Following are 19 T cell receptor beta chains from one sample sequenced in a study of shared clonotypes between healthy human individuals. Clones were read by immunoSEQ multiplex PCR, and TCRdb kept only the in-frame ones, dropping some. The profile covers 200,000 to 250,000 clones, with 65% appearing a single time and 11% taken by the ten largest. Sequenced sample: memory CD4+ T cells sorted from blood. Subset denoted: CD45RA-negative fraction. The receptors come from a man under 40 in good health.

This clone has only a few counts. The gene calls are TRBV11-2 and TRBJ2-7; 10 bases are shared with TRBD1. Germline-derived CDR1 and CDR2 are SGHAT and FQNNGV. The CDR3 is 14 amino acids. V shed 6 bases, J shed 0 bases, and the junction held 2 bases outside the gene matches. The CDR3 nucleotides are TGTGCCAGCAGTCGGACAGGGGGCTCCTACGAGCAGTACTTC. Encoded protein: CASSRTGGSYEQYF.

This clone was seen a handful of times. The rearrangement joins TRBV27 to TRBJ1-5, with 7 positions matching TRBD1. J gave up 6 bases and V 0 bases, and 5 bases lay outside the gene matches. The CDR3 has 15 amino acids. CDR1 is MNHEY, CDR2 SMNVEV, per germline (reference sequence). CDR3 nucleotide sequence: TGTGCCAGCAGTTTATCGCGACAGGGCTCTCAGCCCCAGCATTTT. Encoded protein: CASSLSRQGSQPQHF.

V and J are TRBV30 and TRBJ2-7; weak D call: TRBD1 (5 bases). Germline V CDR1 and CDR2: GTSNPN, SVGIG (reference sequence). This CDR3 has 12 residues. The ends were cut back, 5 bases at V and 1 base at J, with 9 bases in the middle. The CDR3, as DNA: TGTGCCTGGGACAGAGATTCCTACGAGCAGTACTTC. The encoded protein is CAWDRDSYEQYF.

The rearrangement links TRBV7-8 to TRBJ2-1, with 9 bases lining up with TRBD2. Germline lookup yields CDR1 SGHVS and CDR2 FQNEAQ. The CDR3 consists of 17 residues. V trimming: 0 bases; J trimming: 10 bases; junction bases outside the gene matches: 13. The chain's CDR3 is CASSLAISGSVKAEQFF. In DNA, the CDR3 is TGTGCCAGCAGCTTAGCGATTAGCGGGAGTGTAAAGGCCGAGCAGTTCTTC.

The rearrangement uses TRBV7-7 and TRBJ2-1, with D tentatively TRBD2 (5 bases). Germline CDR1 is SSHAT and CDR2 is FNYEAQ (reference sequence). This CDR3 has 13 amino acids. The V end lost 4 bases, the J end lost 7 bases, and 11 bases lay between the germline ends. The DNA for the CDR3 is TGTGCCAGCAGCTATGGTTCGGGGAATGAGCAGTTCTTC. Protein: CASSYGSGNEQFF.

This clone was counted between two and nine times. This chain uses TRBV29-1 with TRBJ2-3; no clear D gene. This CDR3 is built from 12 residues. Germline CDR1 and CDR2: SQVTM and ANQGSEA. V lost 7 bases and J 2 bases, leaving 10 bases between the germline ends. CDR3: CSGVTYTDTQYF. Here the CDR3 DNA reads TGCAGCGGTGTAACCTACACAGATACGCAGTATTTT.

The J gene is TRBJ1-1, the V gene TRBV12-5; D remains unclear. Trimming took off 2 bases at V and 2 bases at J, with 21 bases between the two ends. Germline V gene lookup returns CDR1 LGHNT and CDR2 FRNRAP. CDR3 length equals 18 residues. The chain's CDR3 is CASGLLERADQTNTEAFF. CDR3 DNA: TGTGCTAGTGGTTTGCTTGAGAGGGCTGATCAAACCAACACTGAAGCTTTCTTT.

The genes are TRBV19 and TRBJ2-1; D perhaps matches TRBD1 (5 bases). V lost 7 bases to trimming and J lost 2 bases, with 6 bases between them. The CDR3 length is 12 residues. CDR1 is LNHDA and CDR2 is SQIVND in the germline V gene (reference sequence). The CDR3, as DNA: TGTGCCAGTAAGGACACCTACAATGAGCAGTTCTTC. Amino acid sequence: CASKDTYNEQFF.

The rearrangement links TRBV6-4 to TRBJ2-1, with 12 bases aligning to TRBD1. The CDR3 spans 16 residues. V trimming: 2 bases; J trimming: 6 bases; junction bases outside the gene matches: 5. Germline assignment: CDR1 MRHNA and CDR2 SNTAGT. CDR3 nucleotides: TGTGCCAGCAGTGACCTCGGGGACAGGGGGCTCAATGAGCAGTTCTTC. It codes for CASSDLGDRGLNEQFF.

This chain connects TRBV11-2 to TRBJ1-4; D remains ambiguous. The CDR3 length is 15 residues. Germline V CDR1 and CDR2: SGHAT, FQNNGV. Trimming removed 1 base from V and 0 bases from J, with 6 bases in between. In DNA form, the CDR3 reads TGTGCCAGCAGCTTAGTATCCGCAACTAATGAAAAACTGTTTTTT. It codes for CASSLVSATNEKLFF. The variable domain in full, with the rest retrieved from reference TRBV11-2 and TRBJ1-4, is EAGVAQSPRYKIIEKRQSVAFWCNPISGHATLYWYQQILGQGPKLLIQFQNNGVVDDSQLPKDRFSAERLKGVDSTLKIQPAKLEDSAVYLCASSLVSATNEKLFFGSGTQLSVL.

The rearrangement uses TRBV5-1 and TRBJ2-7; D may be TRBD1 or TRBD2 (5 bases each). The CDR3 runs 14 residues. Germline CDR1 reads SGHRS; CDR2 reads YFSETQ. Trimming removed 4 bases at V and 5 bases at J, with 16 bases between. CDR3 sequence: CASSPGTPGNEQYF. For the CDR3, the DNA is TGCGCCAGCAGCCCTGGGACCCCAGGGAACGAGCAGTACTTC.

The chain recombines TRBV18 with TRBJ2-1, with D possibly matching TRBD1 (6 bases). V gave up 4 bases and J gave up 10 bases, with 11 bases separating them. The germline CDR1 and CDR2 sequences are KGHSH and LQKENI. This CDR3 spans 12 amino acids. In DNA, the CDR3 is TGTGCCAGCTCACAAACCGGGACAGAGCAGTTCTTC. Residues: CASSQTGTEQFF.

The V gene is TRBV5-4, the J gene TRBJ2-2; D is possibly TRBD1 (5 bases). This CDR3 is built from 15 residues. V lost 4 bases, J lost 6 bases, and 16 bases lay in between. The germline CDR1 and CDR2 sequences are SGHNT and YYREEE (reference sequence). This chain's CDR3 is CASSVAFQGPGELFF. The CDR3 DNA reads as TGTGCCAGCAGCGTAGCATTCCAGGGCCCCGGGGAGCTGTTTTTT.

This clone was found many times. Here the CDR3 reads CASRVTRGGNQPQHF. DNA for the CDR3: TGCGCCAGCAGAGTGACAAGGGGAGGCAATCAGCCCCAGCATTTT. The gene calls are TRBV10-1 and TRBJ1-5; weak D call: TRBD1 (5 bases). The V gene lost 6 bases and the J gene lost 2 bases, with 14 bases spanning the gap. CDR1 and CDR2 from the germline V gene are WNHNN and SYGVQD (reference sequence). CDR3 length: 15 amino acids.

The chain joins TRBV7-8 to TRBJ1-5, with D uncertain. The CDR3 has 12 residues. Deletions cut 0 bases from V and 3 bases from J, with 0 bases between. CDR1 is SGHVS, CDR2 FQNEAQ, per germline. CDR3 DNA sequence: TGTGCCAGCAGCTTAGCCAATCAGCCCCAGCATTTT. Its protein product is CASSLANQPQHF.

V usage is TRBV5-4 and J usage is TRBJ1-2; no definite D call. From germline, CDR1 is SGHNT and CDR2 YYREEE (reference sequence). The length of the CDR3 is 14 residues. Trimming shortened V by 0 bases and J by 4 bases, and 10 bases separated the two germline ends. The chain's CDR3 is CASSLEVGTYGYTF. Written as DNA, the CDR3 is TGTGCCAGCAGCTTGGAAGTGGGAACCTATGGCTACACCTTC.

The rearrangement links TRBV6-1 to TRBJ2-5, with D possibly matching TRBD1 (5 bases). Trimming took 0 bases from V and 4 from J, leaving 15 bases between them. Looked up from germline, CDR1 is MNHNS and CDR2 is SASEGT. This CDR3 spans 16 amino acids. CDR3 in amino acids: CASSEAVRTRGETQYF. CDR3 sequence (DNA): TGTGCCAGCAGTGAAGCGGTGAGGACAAGGGGAGAGACCCAGTACTTC.

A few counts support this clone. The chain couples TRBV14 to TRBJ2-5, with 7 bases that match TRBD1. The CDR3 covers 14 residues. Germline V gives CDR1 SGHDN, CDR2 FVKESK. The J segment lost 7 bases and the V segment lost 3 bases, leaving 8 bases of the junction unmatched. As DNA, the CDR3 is TGTGCCAGCAGCCACGACAGGGTCCTGGGGACCCAGTACTTC. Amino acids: CASSHDRVLGTQYF.

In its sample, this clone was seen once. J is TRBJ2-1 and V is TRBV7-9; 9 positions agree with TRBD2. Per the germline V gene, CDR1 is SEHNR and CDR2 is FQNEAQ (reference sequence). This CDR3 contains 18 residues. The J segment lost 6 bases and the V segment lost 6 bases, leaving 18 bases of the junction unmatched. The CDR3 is CASRIPISGSQDTNEQFF. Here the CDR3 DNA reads TGTGCCAGCAGGATACCAATTAGCGGGAGTCAAGACACCAATGAGCAGTTCTTC.